This TCR beta chain comes out of a study of human T cells and chemical hapten exposure. Time point noted: patch test 2, 6 weeks after DPC sensitization. Stated treatment: therapeutic diphenylcyclopropenone sensitization with weekly scalp DPC. The total RNA was obtained from whole blood that was not fractionated. This clonotype was seen a few times. V lost 4 bases to trimming and J lost 9 bases; unmatched junction nucleotides: 10. The CDR3 runs to 15 residues. Germline V gene sequence: CDR1 LGHNA, CDR2 YSLEER. Individual cDNA molecules received unique molecular identifiers in the library. TCRdb reprocessed the RACE reads with MiXCR, giving one entry per CDR3 protein. The data hold around 360,000 distinct CDR3 sequences, with around 6% observed a single time.

V usage is TRBV4-3 and J usage is TRBJ2-1; 9 bases are shared with TRBD1. The origin of this receptor is a woman between 18 and 30 years old with alopecia areata. Some clones in this sample may be carry-over from other donors' samples. The sequencing used whole blood, collected in connection with sensitization to the hapten diphenylcyclopropenone (DPC). CDR3 in amino acids: CASSRGGTGSSEQFF. In DNA form, the CDR3 reads TGCGCCAGCAGCCGCGGTGGGACAGGGAGCAGTGAGCAGTTCTTC.